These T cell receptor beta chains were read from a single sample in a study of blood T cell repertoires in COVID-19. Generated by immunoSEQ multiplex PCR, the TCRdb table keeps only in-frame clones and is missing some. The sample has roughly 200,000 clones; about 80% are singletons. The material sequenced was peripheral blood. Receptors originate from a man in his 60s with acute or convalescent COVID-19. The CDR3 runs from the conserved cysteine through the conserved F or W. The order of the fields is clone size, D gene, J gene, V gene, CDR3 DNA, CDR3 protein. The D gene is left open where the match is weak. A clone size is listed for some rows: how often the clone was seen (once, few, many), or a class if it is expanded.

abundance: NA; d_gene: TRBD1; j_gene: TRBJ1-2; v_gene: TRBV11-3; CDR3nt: TGTGCCAGCAGCTCCCCGGACAGGGAAGGCTATGGCTACACCTTC; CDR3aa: CASSSPDREGYGYTF
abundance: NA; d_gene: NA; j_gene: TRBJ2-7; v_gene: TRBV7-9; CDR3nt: TGTGCCAGCAGCACTGTTTCCTACGAGCAGTACTTC; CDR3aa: CASSTVSYEQYF
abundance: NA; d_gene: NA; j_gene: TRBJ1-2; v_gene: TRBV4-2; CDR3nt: TGTGCCAGCAGCCAAGCGAGACAGGCAAACTATGGCTACACCTTC; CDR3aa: CASSQARQANYGYTF
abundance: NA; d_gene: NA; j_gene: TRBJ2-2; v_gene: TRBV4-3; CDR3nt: TGCGCCAGCAGCCAAGAGACTAATATGAACACCGGGGAGCTGTTTTTT; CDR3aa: CASSQETNMNTGELFF
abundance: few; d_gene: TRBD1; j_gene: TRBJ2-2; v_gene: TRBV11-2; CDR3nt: TGTGCCAGCAGTGGACAGGGGAACACCGGGGAGCTGTTTTTT; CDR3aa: CASSGQGNTGELFF
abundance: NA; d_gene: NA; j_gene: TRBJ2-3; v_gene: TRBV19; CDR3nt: TGTGCCAGTAGTAGTTGGGCAGTTAGCACAGATACGCAGTATTTT; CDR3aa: CASSSWAVSTDTQYF
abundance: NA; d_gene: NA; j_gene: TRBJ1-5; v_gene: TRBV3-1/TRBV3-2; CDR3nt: TGTGCCAGCAGCCAAGGTGACAGGCCGAATCAGCCCCAGCATTTT; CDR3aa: CASSQGDRPNQPQHF
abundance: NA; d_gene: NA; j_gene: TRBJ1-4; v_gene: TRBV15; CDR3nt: TGTGCCACCAGCAGGCGCCCCTTACGGGAAAAACTGTTTTTT; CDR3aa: CATSRRPLREKLFF
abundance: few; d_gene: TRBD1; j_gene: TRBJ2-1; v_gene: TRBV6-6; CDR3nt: TGTGCCAGCGGTCGGGACAGGGTATTAGAGCAGTTCTTC; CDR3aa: CASGRDRVLEQFF
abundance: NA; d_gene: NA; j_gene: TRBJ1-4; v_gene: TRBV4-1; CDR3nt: TGCGCCAGCAGCCAACAGATCGGGGGGACTAATGAAAAACTGTTTTTT; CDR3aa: CASSQQIGGTNEKLFF
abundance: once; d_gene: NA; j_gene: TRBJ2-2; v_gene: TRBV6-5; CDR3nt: TGTGCCAGCAGATGGCAGGCCGATGGGGAGCTGTTTTTT; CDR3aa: CASRWQADGELFF
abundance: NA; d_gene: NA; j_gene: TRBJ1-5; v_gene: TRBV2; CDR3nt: TGTGCCAGCAGTGCCCAGGGGACGAGCAATCAGCCCCAGCATTTT; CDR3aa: CASSAQGTSNQPQHF
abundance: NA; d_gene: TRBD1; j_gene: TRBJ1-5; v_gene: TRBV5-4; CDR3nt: TGTGCCAGCAGCTCCAATCCCGGGACAGTGAATCAGCCCCAGCATTTT; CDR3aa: CASSSNPGTVNQPQHF
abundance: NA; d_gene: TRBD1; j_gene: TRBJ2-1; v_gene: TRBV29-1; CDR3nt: TGCAGCGCCCGGGACAGGGCTGATGAGCAGTTCTTC; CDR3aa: CSARDRADEQFF
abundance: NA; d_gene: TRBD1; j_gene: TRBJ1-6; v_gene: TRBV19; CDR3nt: TGTGCCAGTAATGTGGGTCAGGGGGCTTCACCCCTCCACTTT; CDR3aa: CASNVGQGASPLHF
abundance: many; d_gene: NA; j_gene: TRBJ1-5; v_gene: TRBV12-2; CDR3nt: TGTGCAAGTCGACTCCCTGACAGGGAGAGCAATCAGCCCCAGCATTTT; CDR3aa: CASRLPDRESNQPQHF
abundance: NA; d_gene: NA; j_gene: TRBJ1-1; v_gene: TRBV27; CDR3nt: TGTGCCAGCAGTTTATTCGGGGGTACTGAAGCTTTCTTT; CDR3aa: CASSLFGGTEAFF
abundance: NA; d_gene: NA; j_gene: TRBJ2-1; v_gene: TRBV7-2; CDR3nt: TGTGCCAGCAGCTTAGTAGGGGGGGGTTACAATGAGCAGTTCTTC; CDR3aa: CASSLVGGGYNEQFF
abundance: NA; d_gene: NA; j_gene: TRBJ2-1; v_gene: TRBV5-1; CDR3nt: TGCGCCAGCAGCCCCCCAACAGGGAGCTTCGACGATGAGCAGTTCTTC; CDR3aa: CASSPPTGSFDDEQFF
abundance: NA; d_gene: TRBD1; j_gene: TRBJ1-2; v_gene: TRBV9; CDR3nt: TGTGCCAGCAGCCGACAGGGATCTAACTATGGCTACACCTTC; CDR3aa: CASSRQGSNYGYTF
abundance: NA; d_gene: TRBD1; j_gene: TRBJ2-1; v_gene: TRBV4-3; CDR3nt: TGCGCCAGCAGCCAAGATCCCCCCGCAGGGGGCGTTCGAAATGAGCAGTTCTTC; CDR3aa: CASSQDPPAGGVRNEQFF
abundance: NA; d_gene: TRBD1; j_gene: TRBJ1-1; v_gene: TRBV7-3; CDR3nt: TGTGCCAGCAGCTCGGGACAGGGAGTCTTCACTGAAGCTTTCTTT; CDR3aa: CASSSGQGVFTEAFF
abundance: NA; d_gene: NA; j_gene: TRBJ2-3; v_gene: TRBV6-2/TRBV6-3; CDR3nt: TGTGCCAGCAGTGGACCCAGGGGTAGCACAGATACGCAGTATTTT; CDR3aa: CASSGPRGSTDTQYF
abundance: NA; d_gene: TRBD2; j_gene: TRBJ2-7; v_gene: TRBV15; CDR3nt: TGTGCCACCAGCAGGGGACTAGCGGGAGGGGGGGAGCAGTACTTC; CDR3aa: CATSRGLAGGGEQYF
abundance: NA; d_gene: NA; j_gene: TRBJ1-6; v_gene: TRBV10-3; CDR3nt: TGTGCCATCAGTGAGACCAGGGTAAATTCACCCCTCCACTTT; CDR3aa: CAISETRVNSPLHF
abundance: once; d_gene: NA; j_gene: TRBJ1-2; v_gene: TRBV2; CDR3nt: TGTGCCAGCAGGGCGTACGACAGGTTCTATGGCTACACCTTC; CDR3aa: CASRAYDRFYGYTF
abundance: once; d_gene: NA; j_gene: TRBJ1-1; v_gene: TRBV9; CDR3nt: TGTGCCAGCAGCCCCACGGGACAGAACACTGAAGCTTTCTTT; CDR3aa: CASSPTGQNTEAFF
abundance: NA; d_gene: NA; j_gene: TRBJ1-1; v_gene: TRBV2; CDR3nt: TGTGCCAGCAGTGAAGCTAAAGGCGGAGCTTTCTTT; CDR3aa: CASSEAKGGAFF
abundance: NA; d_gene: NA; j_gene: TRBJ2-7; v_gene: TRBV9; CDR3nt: TGTGCCAGCAGCGAGGGGGCGGGAGGACCCTACGAGCAGTACTTC; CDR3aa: CASSEGAGGPYEQYF
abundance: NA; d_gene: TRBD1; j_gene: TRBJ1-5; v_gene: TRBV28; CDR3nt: TGTGCCAGCAGCCCGACAGGGGGTCCGCCCCAGCATTTT; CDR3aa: CASSPTGGPPQHF
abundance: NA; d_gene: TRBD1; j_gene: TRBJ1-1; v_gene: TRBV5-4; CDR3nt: TGTGCCAGCAGCCTCAGGGGGCGAAACACTGAAGCTTTCTTT; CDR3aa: CASSLRGRNTEAFF
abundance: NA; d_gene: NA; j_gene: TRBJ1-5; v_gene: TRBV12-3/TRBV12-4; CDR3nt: TGTGCCAGCAGTTTACTCGATCAGCCCCAGCATTTT; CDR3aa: CASSLLDQPQHF
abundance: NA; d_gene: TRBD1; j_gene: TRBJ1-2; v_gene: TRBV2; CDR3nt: TGTGCCAGCAGTGCGGACAGGGGGTACTATGGCTACACCTTC; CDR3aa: CASSADRGYYGYTF
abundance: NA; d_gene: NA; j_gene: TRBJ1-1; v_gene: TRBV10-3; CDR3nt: TGTGCCATCAGTGACTCCGGGACACCGAACACTGAAGCTTTCTTT; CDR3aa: CAISDSGTPNTEAFF
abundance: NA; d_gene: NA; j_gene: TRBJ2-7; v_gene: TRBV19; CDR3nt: TGTGCCAGTAGTAATACAGGGCAAGGGACCTACGAGCAGTACTTC; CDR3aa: CASSNTGQGTYEQYF
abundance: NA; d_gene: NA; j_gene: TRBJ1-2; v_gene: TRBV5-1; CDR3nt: TGCGCCAGCAGGCGTGGTAACTATGGCTACACCTTC; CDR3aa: CASRRGNYGYTF
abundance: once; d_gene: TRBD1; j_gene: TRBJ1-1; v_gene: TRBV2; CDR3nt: TGTGCCAGCAGCCTCGACAGGGAGACTGAAGCTTTCTTT; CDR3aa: CASSLDRETEAFF